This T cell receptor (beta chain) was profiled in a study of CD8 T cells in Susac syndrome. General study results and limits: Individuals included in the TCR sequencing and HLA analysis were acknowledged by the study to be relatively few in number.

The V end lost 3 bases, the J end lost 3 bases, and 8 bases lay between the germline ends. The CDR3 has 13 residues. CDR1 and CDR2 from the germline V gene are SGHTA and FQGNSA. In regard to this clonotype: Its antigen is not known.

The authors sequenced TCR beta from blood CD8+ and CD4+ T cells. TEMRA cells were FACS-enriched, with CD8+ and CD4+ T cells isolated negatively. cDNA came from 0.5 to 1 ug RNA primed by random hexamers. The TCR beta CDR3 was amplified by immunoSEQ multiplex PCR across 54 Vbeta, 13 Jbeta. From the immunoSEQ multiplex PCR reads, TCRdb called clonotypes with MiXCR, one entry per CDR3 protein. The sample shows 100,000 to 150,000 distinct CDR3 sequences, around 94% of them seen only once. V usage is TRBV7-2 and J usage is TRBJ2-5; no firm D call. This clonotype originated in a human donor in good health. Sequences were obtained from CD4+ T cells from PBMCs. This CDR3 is CASSFSVKETQYF. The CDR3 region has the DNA TGTGCCAGCAGCTTCTCCGTAAAAGAGACCCAGTACTTC.